These T cell receptor beta chains were read from a single sample in a study of OX40 agonist ivuxolimab in advanced cancers. The data were produced by immunoSEQ multiplex PCR, yet TCRdb's version contains in-frame clones alone and is incomplete. The sample holds roughly 87,000 clones, 80% to 95% seen once. The sequences come from CD4+ or CD8+ T cells sorted from blood, collected in a trial of the OX40 agonist ivuxolimab. The receptors were sampled from an adult with an advanced solid tumor such as melanoma, head and neck, liver or kidney cancer. Each CDR3 is given with its conserved first and last residue. The order of the fields is D gene, J gene, V gene, clone size, CDR3 DNA, CDR3 protein. The D gene is left open where the match is weak. Part of the rows lack a size; the others show once, few, many or a class for expanded clones.

-,TRBJ2-6,TRBV6-4,-,TGTGCCAGCAGCCCCCAAGTCGGCGGTTCTGGGGCCAACGTCCTGACTTTC,CASSPQVGGSGANVLTF
TRBD2,TRBJ2-7,TRBV4-3,-,TGCGCCAGCAGCCTTCAGCGGGGGGGCTTCTACGAGCAGTACTTC,CASSLQRGGFYEQYF
-,TRBJ1-1,TRBV11-2,-,TGTGCCAGCAGCTTAGCCCTCCAGGGGAACACTGAAGCTTTCTTT,CASSLALQGNTEAFF
-,TRBJ1-6,TRBV7-9,few,TGTGCCAGCAGCTTACAGAGCGACGGAGGATACAGGTCACCCCTCCACTTT,CASSLQSDGGYRSPLHF
TRBD1,TRBJ1-2,TRBV19,-,TGTGCCAGTAGTATATTCATGACAGGGGTAGACTATGGCTACACCTTC,CASSIFMTGVDYGYTF
-,TRBJ2-7,TRBV6-1,-,TGTGCCAGCAGTGAACTCCGAGGGGCCCCCTACGAGCAGTACTTC,CASSELRGAPYEQYF
-,TRBJ2-2,TRBV13,-,TGTGCCAGCAGCTTAGGGCTAGCTTGGAACACCGGGGAGCTGTTTTTT,CASSLGLAWNTGELFF
TRBD1,TRBJ2-1,TRBV6-5,-,TGTGCCAGCAGTTACGGGACAGGGATCGTCAATGAGCAGTTCTTC,CASSYGTGIVNEQFF
-,TRBJ1-6,TRBV11-2,-,TGTGCCAGCAGCTACATACAGGGTAATTCACCCCTCCACTTT,CASSYIQGNSPLHF
TRBD2,TRBJ2-5,TRBV7-6,-,TGTGCCAGCAGCCTCGGGGGGGCCCAAGAGACCCAGTACTTC,CASSLGGAQETQYF
-,TRBJ1-2,TRBV30,-,TGTGCCTGGAGTTTGGGGGTCAACTATGGCTACACCTTC,CAWSLGVNYGYTF
-,TRBJ2-7,TRBV5-4,-,TGTGCCAGCAGCTTTTACAGCTACGAGCAGTACTTC,CASSFYSYEQYF
-,TRBJ2-4,TRBV7-8,-,TGTGCCAGCAGCTTCGAGGACGTAGCCAAAAACATTCAGTACTTC,CASSFEDVAKNIQYF
-,TRBJ2-1,TRBV4-1,-,TGCGCCAGCAGCCAAGAGGGATGGGACTTCTCAACTAGCTCCTACAATGAGCAGTTCTTC,CASSQEGWDFSTSSYNEQFF
-,TRBJ1-6,TRBV13,-,TGTGCCAGCAGCCCCGGGACCAATAATTCACCCCTCCACTTT,CASSPGTNNSPLHF
-,TRBJ1-1,TRBV6-5,once,TGTGCCAGCAGTTACCAGCTGAACACTGAAGCTTTCTTT,CASSYQLNTEAFF
-,TRBJ1-1,TRBV7-6,-,TGTGCCAGCAGCTTAGAGGCCGAACAGAACACTGAAGCTTTCTTT,CASSLEAEQNTEAFF
-,TRBJ2-7,TRBV5-6,-,TGTGCCAGCAGCTTGGTTGGCAGGGAAACGGTCGAGCAGTACTTC,CASSLVGRETVEQYF
-,TRBJ2-5,TRBV18,once,TGTGCCAGCTCACCACCCCGGTTCCAAGAGACCCAGTACTTC,CASSPPRFQETQYF
-,TRBJ2-1,TRBV7-9,-,TGTGCCAGCAGCCCGGACTCCAATGAGCAGTTCTTC,CASSPDSNEQFF
-,TRBJ1-1,TRBV4-1,-,TGCGCCAGCAGCCAAGAGCGGGGGGACACTGAAGCTTTCTTT,CASSQERGDTEAFF
TRBD1,TRBJ1-1,TRBV14,-,TGTGCCAGCAGCCAAGAACTCAGGGGGGCGGACACTGAAGCTTTCTTT,CASSQELRGADTEAFF
TRBD1,TRBJ1-6,TRBV19,-,TGTGCCAGTACGGACAGGGGTGATTCACCCCTCCACTTT,CASTDRGDSPLHF
-,TRBJ2-1,TRBV19,-,TGTGCCAGTAGTATTGCAGGGGCGGTCTACAATGAGCAGTTCTTC,CASSIAGAVYNEQFF
TRBD1,TRBJ1-1,TRBV14,few,TGTGCCAGCAGACCAGGGGGTAACACTGAAGCTTTCTTT,CASRPGGNTEAFF
-,TRBJ1-2,TRBV30,-,TGTGCCTACCCACGGGGGCAGGGGATTAAGAATAACTATGGCTACACCTTC,CAYPRGQGIKNNYGYTF
-,TRBJ1-2,TRBV6-6,-,TGTGCCAGCAGTTACTCGAATTCAAACGTCTATGGCTACACCTTC,CASSYSNSNVYGYTF
-,TRBJ1-2,TRBV7-3,-,TGTGCCAGCAGCTTATTGGGGGGGAAAGATGGCTACACCTTC,CASSLLGGKDGYTF
-,TRBJ2-5,TRBV6-4,-,TGTGCCAGCAGTGACGGGACAGCCGGGGGGCCCCAGTACTTC,CASSDGTAGGPQYF
-,TRBJ2-5,TRBV7-6,-,TGTGCCAGCAGCTACCGAGCGGGGACACAAGAGACCCAGTACTTC,CASSYRAGTQETQYF
TRBD2,TRBJ2-2,TRBV30,-,TGTGCCTGCCTCGGGCGGGGGGTCAGCCGCGCGAACACCGGGGAGCTGTTTTTT,CACLGRGVSRANTGELFF
-,TRBJ2-1,TRBV6-5,-,TGTGCCAGCAGTTTTGGGGGGGCCTCCTACAATGAGCAGTTCTTC,CASSFGGASYNEQFF
TRBD1,TRBJ2-7,TRBV9,-,TGTGCCAGCAGCACCGGACAGGGGATTTCCTACGAGCAGTACTTC,CASSTGQGISYEQYF
-,TRBJ1-3,TRBV9,-,TGTGCCAGCAGCGTAGCTGGAAACACCATATATTTT,CASSVAGNTIYF
TRBD1,TRBJ2-7,TRBV7-9,-,TGTGCCAGCACCCCCCCGAACAGGGGCGAATCCTACGAGCAGTACTTC,CASTPPNRGESYEQYF
-,TRBJ2-2,TRBV5-6,-,TGTGCCAGCAGCTTGGAACCCGGGGAGCTGTTTTTT,CASSLEPGELFF
-,TRBJ2-2,TRBV19,-,TGTGCCAGTAGTATAGGGTCCGGGGAGCTGTTTTTT,CASSIGSGELFF
TRBD2,TRBJ2-5,TRBV4-3,-,TGCGCCAGCAGCCAAGATCGGGTGACTAGCGGCTCCCAAGAGACCCAGTACTTC,CASSQDRVTSGSQETQYF
-,TRBJ2-7,TRBV19,-,TGTGCCAGTAGTATGAGGATAGGAACCTACGAGCAGTACTTC,CASSMRIGTYEQYF
-,TRBJ2-7,TRBV6-5,-,TGTGCCAGCAGCGATACCCCTGACAGACCCTACGAGCAGTACTTC,CASSDTPDRPYEQYF
-,TRBJ2-7,TRBV5-1,-,TGCGCCAGCAGCCACGGGACTCCTTACGAGCAGTACTTC,CASSHGTPYEQYF
TRBD2,TRBJ2-3,TRBV5-1,-,TGCGCCAGCAGCTTGGATCGGGGGGAGACAGATACGCAGTATTTT,CASSLDRGETDTQYF